The clone carrying this TCR beta chain was detected ten times or more. The data were obtained in a study of T cells in Graves' hyperthyroidism and ophthalmopathy. Looked up from germline, CDR1 is SGHTA and CDR2 is FQGTGA. Trimming pared 5 bases from V and 5 bases from J, leaving 17 bases between. The CDR3 is made up of 15 amino acids. TCR beta CDR3 regions were amplified from RNA transcripts. A first-round RT-PCR of the TCR CDR3 used the HTBI primer set. One entry per CDR3 protein, called by TCRdb with MiXCR from the multiplex PCR reads. Of about 560,000 distinct CDR3 sequences in the sample, around 15% were seen once.

J is TRBJ2-3 and V is TRBV7-3; D is possibly TRBD2 (6 bases). The sequenced material came from blood. This clonotype was obtained from a woman aged 18-29 years with Graves' hyperthyroidism. The CDR3, as DNA: TGTGCCAGCAGCCAGGCGGGCGGGAAGGGAGATACGCAGTATTTT. Its translation: CASSQAGGKGDTQYF.